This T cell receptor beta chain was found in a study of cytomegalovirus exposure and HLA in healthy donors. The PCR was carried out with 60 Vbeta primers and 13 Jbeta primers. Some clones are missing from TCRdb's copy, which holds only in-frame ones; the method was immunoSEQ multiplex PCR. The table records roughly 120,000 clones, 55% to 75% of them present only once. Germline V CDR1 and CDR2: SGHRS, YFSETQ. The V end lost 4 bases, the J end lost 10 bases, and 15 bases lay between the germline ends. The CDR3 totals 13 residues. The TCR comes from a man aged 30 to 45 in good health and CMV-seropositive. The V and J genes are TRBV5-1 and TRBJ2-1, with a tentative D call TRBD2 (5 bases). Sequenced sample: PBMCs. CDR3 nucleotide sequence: TGCGCCAGCAGCCCGGACTGGGCAGGCGAGCAGTTCTTC. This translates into CASSPDWAGEQFF.